These 22 T cell receptor beta chains were sequenced from one sample in a study of PD-1 blockade in classical Hodgkin lymphoma. Data came from immunoSEQ multiplex PCR; TCRdb stores just in-frame clones and leaves some out. Among 25,000 to 35,000 clones listed, approximately 70% were seen once. Each patient experienced a relapse that followed autologous stem cell transplantation, and brentuximab vedotin exposure varied. The sequenced sample was peripheral blood mononuclear cells (PBMCs), obtained before the second cycle of nivolumab. The receptors originated from a human donor with classical Hodgkin lymphoma.

V is TRBV6-1 and J is TRBJ1-4; weak D call: TRBD1 (6 bases). Between the trimmed V and J ends, which lost 2 bases and 5 bases, there was a span of 15 bases. The CDR3 loop spans 16 amino acids. Germline V gene data show CDR1 as MNHNS and CDR2 as SASEGT. The CDR3 nucleotides are TGTGCCAGCAGTGAATTTGTCGGGGGCCTGAATGAAAAACTGTTTTTT. Protein product: CASSEFVGGLNEKLFF.

This chain connects TRBV5-1 to TRBJ2-5, with TRBD2 identical over 7 bases. The trim removed 0 bases at V and 1 base at J, leaving 6 bases unmatched. CDR1 SGHRS and CDR2 YFSETQ come from the germline V gene. The CDR3 loop spans 16 amino acids. The CDR3 region has the DNA TGCGCCAGCAGCTTGGTAAGAGGGACTATCCAAGAGACCCAGTACTTC. Translated: CASSLVRGTIQETQYF.

This clone was seen only a few times. The genes are TRBV15 and TRBJ1-5; the match to TRBD1 covers 9 bases. Germline assignment: CDR1 LNHNV and CDR2 YYDKDF (reference sequence). The junction had 8 bases not matched to a gene; V was cut back by 0 bases and J by 5 bases. The CDR3 length is 17 residues. The DNA for the CDR3 is TGTGCCACCAGCAGAGATTTAGGGACAGGGTTGGATCAGCCCCAGCATTTT. This codes for CATSRDLGTGLDQPQHF.

V and J are TRBV7-2 and TRBJ1-1; D is possibly TRBD1 (5 bases). The CDR3 runs to 14 residues. Trimming took off 3 bases at V and 6 bases at J, with 14 bases between the two ends. Germline V CDR1 and CDR2: SGHTA, FQGNSA. The DNA of the CDR3 is TGTGCCAGCAGCTTCACAGGTCGGGCGTCTGAAGCTTTCTTT. Protein: CASSFTGRASEAFF.

The chain recombines TRBV5-1 with TRBJ2-3; 16 bases are a match to TRBD2. The V segment lost 4 bases and the J segment 0 bases; nucleotides outside the gene matches: 5. The CDR3 covers 18 residues. Germline values: CDR1 SGHRS, CDR2 YFSETQ. The DNA of the CDR3 is TGCGCCAGCAGCAAGGGACTAGCGGGAGGGCCGAGCACAGATACGCAGTATTTT. Its protein is CASSKGLAGGPSTDTQYF.

The chain carries TRBV11-2 and TRBJ1-2; D gene uncertain. The CDR3 loop spans 14 amino acids. V was pared by 5 bases and J by 6 bases, with 16 bases between. The germline V gene has CDR1 SGHAT and CDR2 FQNNGV. The DNA of the CDR3 is TGTGCCAGCAGCCTGGGCCTGGAAAAACATGGCTACACCTTC. It encodes CASSLGLEKHGYTF.

The CDR3 sequence: CASSYSLHNEAFF. CDR3 DNA: TGTGCCAGCAGTTACTCGTTGCACAATGAAGCTTTCTTT. The chain carries TRBV6-5 and TRBJ1-1; D uncertain. From germline, CDR1 is MNHEY and CDR2 SVGAGI. V dropped 0 bases and J dropped 7 bases, with 9 bases sitting between them. This CDR3 has 13 residues.

This clone was observed a handful of times. This rearrangement joins TRBV9 to TRBJ1-2; D ambiguous. Germline values: CDR1 SGDLS, CDR2 YYNGEE. CDR3 size: 13 residues. V lost 0 bases, J lost 8 bases, and 11 bases lay in between. CDR3 in amino acids: CASSVEDRHGYTF. The CDR3 region has the DNA TGTGCCAGCAGCGTAGAGGATAGACACGGCTACACCTTC.

CDR3 protein: CATSRDRRGQYNEQFF. The CDR3 DNA sequence: TGTGCCACCAGCAGAGATAGGCGGGGGCAATACAATGAGCAGTTCTTC. The V gene is TRBV15, the J gene TRBJ2-1; TRBD2 is a possible D gene (7 bases). The germline V and J ends were trimmed by 0 bases and 4 bases, with 13 bases remaining between them. The CDR3 consists of 16 residues. Per the germline V gene, CDR1 is LNHNV and CDR2 is YYDKDF (reference sequence).

V and J are TRBV29-1 and TRBJ1-1; maybe TRBD1 (6 bases). The CDR3 consists of 13 residues. The V gene's germline CDR1 is SQVTM and CDR2 ANQGSEA. Trimming removed 7 bases from V and 0 bases from J, with 12 bases in between. CDR3 DNA: TGCAGCGGGAGACAGGCTTTGAACACTGAAGCTTTCTTT. Residues: CSGRQALNTEAFF.

This clone was detected only a few times. V and J are TRBV27 and TRBJ1-2, with a possible D match to TRBD1 (6 bases). Trimming removed 6 bases at V and 4 bases at J, with 18 bases between. The CDR3 loop spans 15 amino acids. Germline CDR1 is MNHEY and CDR2 is SMNVEV (reference sequence). Here the CDR3 reads CASRTWGRGAYGYTF. The CDR3 nucleotides are TGTGCCAGCAGGACCTGGGGGCGGGGGGCCTATGGCTACACCTTC.

The gene calls are TRBV19 and TRBJ1-1; 7 bases match TRBD1. There are 16 residues in the CDR3. The junction had 9 bases not matched to a gene; V was cut back by 1 base and J by 4 bases. Germline V gene data show CDR1 as LNHDA and CDR2 as SQIVND (reference sequence). DNA for the CDR3: TGTGCCAGTAGTATAGGCTCTCACAGGGGCTCCACTGAAGCTTTCTTT. This codes for CASSIGSHRGSTEAFF.

The CDR3 here is CASSLSARGEQYV. CDR3 bases: TGTGCCAGCAGCTTGAGCGCCAGGGGCGAGCAGTACGTC. The V gene is TRBV7-2, the J gene TRBJ2-7; weak D call: TRBD1 (6 bases). The CDR3 runs to 13 residues. V lost 3 bases, J lost 6 bases, and 12 bases lay in between. Germline V lookup: CDR1 SGHTA, CDR2 FQGNSA.

This chain connects TRBV27 to TRBJ1-2; D not resolved. CDR3 size: 10 residues. Germline V gene sequence: CDR1 MNHEY, CDR2 SMNVEV (reference sequence). The V gene lost 8 bases and the J gene lost 8 bases, with 9 bases spanning the gap. CDR3 residues: CASCRCGYTF. DNA of the CDR3: TGTGCCAGCTGCAGGTGCGGCTACACCTTC.

The chain employs TRBV9 and TRBJ2-7, with D tentatively TRBD1 (6 bases). The germline gives CDR1 SGDLS, CDR2 YYNGEE. V lost 2 bases, J lost 0 bases, and 9 bases lay in between. The CDR3 consists of 14 residues. This CDR3 reads CASSVQGHSYEQYF. The CDR3 DNA is TGTGCCAGCAGCGTTCAGGGGCACTCCTACGAGCAGTACTTC.

The chain carries TRBV15 and TRBJ2-5; no definite D call. The germline V gene has CDR1 LNHNV and CDR2 YYDKDF (reference sequence). The CDR3 has 13 residues. V lost 1 base to trimming and J lost 4 bases, with 7 bases between them. The CDR3 sequence: CATSRVGGETQYF. Written as DNA, the CDR3 is TGTGCCACCAGCAGAGTCGGCGGAGAGACCCAGTACTTC.

The chain links TRBV6-6 to TRBJ1-5; no definite D call. Germline values: CDR1 MNHNY, CDR2 SVGAGI (reference sequence). The CDR3 length is 15 residues. The V end was cut by 3 bases, the J end by 2 bases, with 11 bases between. CDR3: CASSYLGTGNQPQHF. The CDR3 DNA reads TGTGCCAGCAGTTATCTGGGCACCGGCAATCAGCCCCAGCATTTT.

This chain's CDR3 is CASSAIPPASAVFYGYTF. The CDR3 coding sequence is TGTGCCAGCAGCGCCATCCCACCTGCCTCCGCGGTATTCTATGGCTACACCTTC. V gene TRBV9 combines with J gene TRBJ1-2; D gene unclear. The CDR3 spans 18 residues. CDR1 and CDR2 from the germline V gene are SGDLS and YYNGEE. V was shortened by 3 bases and J by 4 bases, with 25 bases between the two germline ends.

The rearrangement links TRBV5-1 to TRBJ1-1; D remains unclear. Germline assignment: CDR1 SGHRS and CDR2 YFSETQ. Trimming pared 3 bases from V and 0 bases from J, leaving 9 bases between. This CDR3 has 14 amino acids. Here the CDR3 reads CASSYTGMNTEAFF. CDR3 sequence (DNA): TGCGCCAGCAGCTACACGGGCATGAACACTGAAGCTTTCTTT.

This clone appeared many times. The chain has TRBV7-9 and TRBJ2-7; tentative D call: TRBD1 (5 bases). Germline V lookup: CDR1 SEHNR, CDR2 FQNEAQ (reference sequence). The CDR3 consists of 12 residues. Trimming shortened V by 1 base and J by 6 bases, and 7 bases separated the two germline ends. CDR3 sequence (DNA): TGTGCCAGCAGCTTAGGGACAACCGAGCAGTACTTC. Translating it yields CASSLGTTEQYF.

The chain recombines TRBV4-1 with TRBJ1-5; 9 bases line up with TRBD1. The CDR3 sequence is 18 residues long. The junction had 15 bases not matched to a gene; V was cut back by 4 bases and J by 5 bases. Germline loops: CDR1 MGHRA, CDR2 YSYEKL. CDR3 amino acids: CASSLGQGSGLGDQPQHF. The CDR3 DNA sequence: TGCGCCAGCAGCCTTGGACAGGGGAGTGGACTTGGAGATCAGCCCCAGCATTTT.

In its sample, this clone was seen a few times. The gene calls are TRBV5-8 and TRBJ1-2; D is unresolved. V lost 0 bases and J 8 bases, leaving 8 bases between the germline ends. Germline V gives CDR1 SGHTS, CDR2 YDEGEE. The CDR3 sequence is 12 residues long. The CDR3 sequence is CASSLEGWGYTF. In DNA form, the CDR3 reads TGTGCCAGCAGCTTGGAGGGTTGGGGCTACACCTTC.